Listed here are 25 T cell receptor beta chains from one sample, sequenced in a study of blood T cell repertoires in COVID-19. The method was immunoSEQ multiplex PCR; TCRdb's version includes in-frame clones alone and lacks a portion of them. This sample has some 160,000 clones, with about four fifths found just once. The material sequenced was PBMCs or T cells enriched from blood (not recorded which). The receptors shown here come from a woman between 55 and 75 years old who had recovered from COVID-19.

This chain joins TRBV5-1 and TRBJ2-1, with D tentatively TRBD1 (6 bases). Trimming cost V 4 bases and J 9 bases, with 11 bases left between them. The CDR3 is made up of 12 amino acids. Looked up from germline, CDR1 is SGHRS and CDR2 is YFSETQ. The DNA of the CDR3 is TGCGCCAGCAGCCCCCGGGACACTGAGCAGTTCTTC. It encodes CASSPRDTEQFF.

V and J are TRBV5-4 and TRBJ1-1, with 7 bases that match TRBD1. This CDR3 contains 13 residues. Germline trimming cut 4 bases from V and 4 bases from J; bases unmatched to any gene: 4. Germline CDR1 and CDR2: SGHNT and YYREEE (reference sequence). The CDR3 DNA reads TGTGCCAGCAGCGGCTACAGGGGCACTGAAGCTTTCTTT. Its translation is CASSGYRGTEAFF.

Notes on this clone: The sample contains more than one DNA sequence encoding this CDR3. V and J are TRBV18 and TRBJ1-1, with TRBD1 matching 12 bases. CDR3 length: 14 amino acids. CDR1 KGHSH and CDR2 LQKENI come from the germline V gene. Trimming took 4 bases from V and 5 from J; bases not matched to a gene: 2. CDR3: CASSRDRGQTEAFF. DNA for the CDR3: TGTGCCAGCTCACGGGACAGGGGGCAAACTGAAGCTTTCTTT.

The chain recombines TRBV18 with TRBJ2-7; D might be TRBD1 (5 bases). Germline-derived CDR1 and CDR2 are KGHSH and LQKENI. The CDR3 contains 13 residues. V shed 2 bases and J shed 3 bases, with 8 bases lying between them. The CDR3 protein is CASSPVRDYEQYF. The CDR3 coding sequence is TGTGCCAGCTCACCAGTCAGGGACTACGAGCAGTACTTC.

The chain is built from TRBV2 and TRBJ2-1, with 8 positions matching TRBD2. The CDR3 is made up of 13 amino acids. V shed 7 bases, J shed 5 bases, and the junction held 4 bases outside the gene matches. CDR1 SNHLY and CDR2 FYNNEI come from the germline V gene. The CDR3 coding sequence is TGTGCCAGCAAAGCGGGGGCCAACAATGAGCAGTTCTTC. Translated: CASKAGANNEQFF.

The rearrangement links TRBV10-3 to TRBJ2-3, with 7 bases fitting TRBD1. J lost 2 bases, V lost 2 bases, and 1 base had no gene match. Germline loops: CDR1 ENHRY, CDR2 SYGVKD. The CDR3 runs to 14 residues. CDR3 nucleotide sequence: TGTGCCATCAGTGAGGGGACAGCCACAGATACGCAGTATTTT. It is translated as CAISEGTATDTQYF.

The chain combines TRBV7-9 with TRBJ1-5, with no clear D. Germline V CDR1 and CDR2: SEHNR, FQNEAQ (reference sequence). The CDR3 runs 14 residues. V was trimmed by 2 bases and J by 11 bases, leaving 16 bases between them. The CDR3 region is CASSLLSGGASQHF. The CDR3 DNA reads TGTGCCAGCAGCTTACTGTCCGGCGGAGCATCCCAGCATTTT. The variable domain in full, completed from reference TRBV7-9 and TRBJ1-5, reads DTGVSQNPRHKITKRGQNVTFRCDPISEHNRLYWYRQTLGQGPEFLTYFQNEAQLEKSRLLSDRFSAERPKGSFSTLEIQRTEQGDSAMYLCASSLLSGGASQHFGDGTRLSIL.

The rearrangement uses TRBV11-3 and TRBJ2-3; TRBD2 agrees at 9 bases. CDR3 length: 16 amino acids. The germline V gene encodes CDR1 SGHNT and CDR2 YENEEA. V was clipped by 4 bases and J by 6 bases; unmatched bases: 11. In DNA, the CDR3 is TGTGCCAGCAGCTCTACCGGGCGGGGGGGCCGCGATACGCAGTATTTT. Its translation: CASSSTGRGGRDTQYF. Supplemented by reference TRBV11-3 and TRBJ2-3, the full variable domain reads EAGVVQSPRYKIIEKKQPVAFWCNPISGHNTLYWYLQNLGQGPELLIRYENEEAVDDSQLPKDRFSAERLKGVDSTLKIQPAELGDSAVYLCASSSTGRGGRDTQYFGPGTRLTVL.

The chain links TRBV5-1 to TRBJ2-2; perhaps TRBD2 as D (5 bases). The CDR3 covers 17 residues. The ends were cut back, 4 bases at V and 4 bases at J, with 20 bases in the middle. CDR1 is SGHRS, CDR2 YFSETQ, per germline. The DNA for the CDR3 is TGCGCCAGCAGCCCCACGCTAGCCGGGTTGGGCACCGGGGAGCTGTTTTTT. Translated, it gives CASSPTLAGLGTGELFF. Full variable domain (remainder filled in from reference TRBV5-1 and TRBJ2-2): KAGVTQTPRYLIKTRGQQVTLSCSPISGHRSVSWYQQTPGQGLQFLFEYFSETQRNKGNFPGRFSGRQFSNSRSEMNVSTLELGDSALYLCASSPTLAGLGTGELFFGEGSRLTVL.

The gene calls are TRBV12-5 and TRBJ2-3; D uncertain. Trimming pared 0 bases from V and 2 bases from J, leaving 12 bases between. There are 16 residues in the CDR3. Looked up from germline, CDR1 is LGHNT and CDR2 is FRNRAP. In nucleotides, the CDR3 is TGTGCTAGTGGTTTGGTAAGAACAACCTTCACAGATACGCAGTATTTT. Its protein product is CASGLVRTTFTDTQYF.

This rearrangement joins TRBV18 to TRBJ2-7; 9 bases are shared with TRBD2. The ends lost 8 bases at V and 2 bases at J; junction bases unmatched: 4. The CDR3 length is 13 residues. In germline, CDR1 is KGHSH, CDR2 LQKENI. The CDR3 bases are TGTGCCAGCCAAGCGGGGGGCCCCTACGAGCAGTACTTC. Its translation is CASQAGGPYEQYF.

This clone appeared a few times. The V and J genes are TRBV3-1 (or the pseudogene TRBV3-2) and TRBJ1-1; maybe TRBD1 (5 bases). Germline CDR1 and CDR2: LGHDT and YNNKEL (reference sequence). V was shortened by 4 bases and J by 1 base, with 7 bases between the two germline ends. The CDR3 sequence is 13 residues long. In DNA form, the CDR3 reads TGTGCCAGCAGCCGGACATCGAACACTGAAGCTTTCTTT. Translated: CASSRTSNTEAFF.

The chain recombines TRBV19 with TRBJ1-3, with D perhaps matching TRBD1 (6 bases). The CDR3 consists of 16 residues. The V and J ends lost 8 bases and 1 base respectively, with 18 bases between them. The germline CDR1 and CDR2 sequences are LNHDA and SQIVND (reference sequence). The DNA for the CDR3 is TGTGCCAGTGCGGGGGGCCTCCGCGTATCTGGAAACACCATATATTTT. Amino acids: CASAGGLRVSGNTIYF.

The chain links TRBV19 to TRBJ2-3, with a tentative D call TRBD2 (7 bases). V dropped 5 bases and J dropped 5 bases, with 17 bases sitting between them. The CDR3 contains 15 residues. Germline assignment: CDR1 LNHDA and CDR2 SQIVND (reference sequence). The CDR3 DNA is TGTGCCAGTAGTGACCCCCACAGGGAGGGAGATACGCAGTATTTT. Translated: CASSDPHREGDTQYF. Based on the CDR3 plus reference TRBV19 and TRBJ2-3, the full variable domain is DGGITQSPKYLFRKEGQNVTLSCEQNLNHDAMYWYRQDPGQGLRLIYYSQIVNDFQKGDIAEGYSVSREKKESFPLTVTSAQKNPTAFYLCASSDPHREGDTQYFGPGTRLTVL.

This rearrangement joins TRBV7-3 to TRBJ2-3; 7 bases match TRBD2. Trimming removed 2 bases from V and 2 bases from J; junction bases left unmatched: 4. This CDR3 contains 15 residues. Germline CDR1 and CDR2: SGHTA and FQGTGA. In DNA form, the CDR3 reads TGTGCCAGCAGCTTAGGTCTAGCGGTCACAGATACGCAGTATTTT. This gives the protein CASSLGLAVTDTQYF.

CDR3 bases: TGCGCCAGCAACAAGGTGGCAGGAGAGACCCAGTACTTC. The encoded protein is CASNKVAGETQYF. The chain uses TRBV5-1 and TRBJ2-5; D is unclear. Deletions cut 6 bases from V and 4 bases from J, with 13 bases between. CDR1 is SGHRS and CDR2 is YFSETQ in the germline V gene. The CDR3 is made up of 13 amino acids.

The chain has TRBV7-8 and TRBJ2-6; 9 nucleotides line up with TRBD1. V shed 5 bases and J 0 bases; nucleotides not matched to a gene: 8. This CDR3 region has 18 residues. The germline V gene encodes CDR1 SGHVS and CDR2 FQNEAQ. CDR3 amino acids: CASSPGTGPTSGANVLTF. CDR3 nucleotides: TGTGCCAGCAGCCCCGGGACAGGGCCTACCTCTGGGGCCAACGTCCTGACTTTC.

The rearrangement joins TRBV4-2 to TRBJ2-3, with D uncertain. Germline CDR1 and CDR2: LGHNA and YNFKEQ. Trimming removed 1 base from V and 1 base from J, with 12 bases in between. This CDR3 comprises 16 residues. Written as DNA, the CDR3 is TGTGCCAGCAGCCAAGGTGATAGCCTTGGCACAGATACGCAGTATTTT. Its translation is CASSQGDSLGTDTQYF.

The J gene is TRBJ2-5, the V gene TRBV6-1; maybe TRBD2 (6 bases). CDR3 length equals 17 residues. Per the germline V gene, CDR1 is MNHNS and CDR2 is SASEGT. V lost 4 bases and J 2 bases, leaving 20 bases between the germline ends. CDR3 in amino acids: CASSGGVTNVEQETQYF. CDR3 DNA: TGTGCCAGCAGTGGGGGGGTCACCAACGTAGAACAAGAGACCCAGTACTTC.

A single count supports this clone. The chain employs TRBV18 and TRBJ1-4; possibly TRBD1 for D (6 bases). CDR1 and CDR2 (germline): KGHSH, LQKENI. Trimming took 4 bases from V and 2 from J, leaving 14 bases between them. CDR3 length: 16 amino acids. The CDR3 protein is CASSRAAGATNEKLFF. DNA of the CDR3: TGTGCCAGCTCACGCGCCGCAGGGGCCACTAATGAAAAACTGTTTTTT.

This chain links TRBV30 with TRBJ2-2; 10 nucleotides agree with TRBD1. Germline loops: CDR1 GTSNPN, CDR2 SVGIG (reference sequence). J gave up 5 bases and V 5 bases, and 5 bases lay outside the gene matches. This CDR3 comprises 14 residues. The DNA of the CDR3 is TGTGCCTGGCGGAGGGACAGGGGAACCGGGGAGCTGTTTTTT. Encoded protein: CAWRRDRGTGELFF.

As DNA, the CDR3 is TGCGCCAGCAGCTTGCAGTCAGGGGAAGGCTACACCTTC. Translated: CASSLQSGEGYTF. The chain recombines TRBV5-1 with TRBJ1-2; a weak D match, TRBD1 (6 bases). Germline loops: CDR1 SGHRS, CDR2 YFSETQ. Trimming removed 1 base at V and 8 bases at J, with 12 bases between. This CDR3 has 13 amino acids.

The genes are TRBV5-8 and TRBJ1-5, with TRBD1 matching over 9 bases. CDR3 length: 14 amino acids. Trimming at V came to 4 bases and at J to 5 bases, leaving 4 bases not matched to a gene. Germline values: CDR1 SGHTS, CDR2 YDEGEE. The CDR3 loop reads CASSARTGDQPQHF. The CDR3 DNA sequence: TGTGCCAGCAGCGCCCGGACAGGGGATCAGCCCCAGCATTTT.

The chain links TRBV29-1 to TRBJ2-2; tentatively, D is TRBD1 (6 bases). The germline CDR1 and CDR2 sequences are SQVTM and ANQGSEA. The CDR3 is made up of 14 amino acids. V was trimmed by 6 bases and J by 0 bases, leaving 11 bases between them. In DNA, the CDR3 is TGCAGCGTAGACCGGGACACGAACACCGGGGAGCTGTTTTTT. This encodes CSVDRDTNTGELFF.

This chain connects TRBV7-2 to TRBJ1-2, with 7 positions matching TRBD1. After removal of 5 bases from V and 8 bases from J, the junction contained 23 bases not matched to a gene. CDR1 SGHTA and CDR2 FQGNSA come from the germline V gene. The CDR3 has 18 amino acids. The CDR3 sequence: CASSRDITGALGLLGYTF. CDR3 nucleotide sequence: TGTGCCAGCAGCCGGGACATTACAGGGGCCCTGGGACTTCTGGGCTACACCTTC.